Given below is one T cell receptor (beta chain) in context. This entry belongs to a study of cytomegalovirus exposure and HLA in healthy donors. Trimming removed 2 bases from V and 5 bases from J, with 13 bases in between. CDR1 and CDR2 (germline): SGHTA, FQGNSA. This CDR3 contains 15 residues. The PCR had 60 Vbeta and 13 Jbeta primers. Original analysis: As a later analysis found, there were tens of millions of unique TCR beta chains, of which roughly 11 million were shared. TCRdb keeps only in-frame clones here, not all; method: immunoSEQ multiplex PCR. That table gives V, J and clone size, and the DNA gave D and trimming. This table has about 160,000 clones, roughly 84% appearing once.

The sample consisted of PBMCs. This clonotype originated in a young man in good health and CMV-seronegative. The gene calls are TRBV7-2 and TRBJ2-1; no definite D call. CDR3 region: CASSLLLATNNEQFF. DNA for the CDR3: TGTGCCAGCAGCTTACTATTAGCTACTAACAATGAGCAGTTCTTC.